The 18 T cell receptor beta chains in this list originate from one sample, sequenced in a study of neoadjuvant anti-PD-1 for oral cavity cancer. TCRdb keeps only in-frame clones here, not all; method: immunoSEQ multiplex PCR. The sample shows roughly 7,000 clones, over 65% of them seen only once. The sequences come from PBMCs, collected before nivolumab (anti-PD-1) treatment. The receptors derive from a person between 40 and 79 years old with oral cavity squamous cell carcinoma.

The chain employs TRBV11-2 and TRBJ2-1; 9 bases align to TRBD2. The CDR3 consists of 15 residues. Trimming removed 5 bases from V and 5 bases from J; junction bases left unmatched: 7. Germline CDR1 and CDR2: SGHAT and FQNNGV. In DNA form, the CDR3 reads TGTGCCAGCAGCCCACAGAGCGGGGGGAACAATGAGCAGTTCTTC. Its translation is CASSPQSGGNNEQFF. The full variable domain, completed using reference TRBV11-2 and TRBJ2-1, is EAGVAQSPRYKIIEKRQSVAFWCNPISGHATLYWYQQILGQGPKLLIQFQNNGVVDDSQLPKDRFSAERLKGVDSTLKIQPAKLEDSAVYLCASSPQSGGNNEQFFGPGTRLTVL.

In DNA form, the CDR3 reads TGTGCCCCCACGGGACAGGCGAGCTCCTACGAGCAGTACTTC. This encodes CAPTGQASSYEQYF. The chain is built from TRBV21-1 and TRBJ2-7; TRBD1 reflects the table's D call only, with no check against the DNA. TRBV21-1 is an annotated pseudogene. This CDR3 has 14 residues.

This clone has just one count. The chain recombines TRBV11-2 with TRBJ1-3; D remains ambiguous. This CDR3 contains 13 residues. Looked up from germline, CDR1 is SGHAT and CDR2 is FQNNGV. Trimming removed 0 bases at V and 9 bases at J, with 9 bases between. CDR3 DNA sequence: TGTGCCAGCAGCTTAGACCCGGTCGGCACCATATATTTT. Its protein is CASSLDPVGTIYF.

The chain carries TRBV6-1 and TRBJ2-2; 7 nucleotides match TRBD1. Trimming removed 6 bases from V and 4 bases from J; junction bases left unmatched: 8. The germline V gene encodes CDR1 MNHNS and CDR2 SASEGT. The CDR3 runs 15 residues. The CDR3 is CASSQGVGRTGELFF. The CDR3 coding sequence is TGTGCCAGCAGCCAGGGGGTTGGGCGCACCGGGGAGCTGTTTTTT.

The chain links TRBV5-1 to TRBJ2-7; D is possibly TRBD1 (6 bases). This CDR3 is built from 14 residues. V lost 4 bases and J 5 bases, leaving 16 bases between the germline ends. Germline lookup yields CDR1 SGHRS and CDR2 YFSETQ. As DNA, the CDR3 is TGCGCCAGCAGCGACGTACAGGGATTCGACGAGCAGTACTTC. Translated, it gives CASSDVQGFDEQYF.

The chain links TRBV9 to TRBJ2-1; 16 bases match TRBD2. CDR3 length: 19 residues. V trimming: 2 bases; J trimming: 7 bases; junction bases outside the gene matches: 12. From germline, CDR1 is SGDLS and CDR2 YYNGEE. The CDR3 loop is CASSVLPGTSGGAGNEQFF. The CDR3 nucleotides read TGTGCCAGCAGCGTCCTCCCCGGGACTAGCGGGGGGGCCGGTAATGAGCAGTTCTTC. Full variable domain (rest looked up from reference TRBV9 and TRBJ2-1): DSGVTQTPKHLITATGQRVTLRCSPRSGDLSVYWYQQSLDQGLQFLIQYYNGEERAKGNILERFSAQQFPDLHSELNLSSLELGDSALYFCASSVLPGTSGGAGNEQFFGPGTRLTVL.

The V gene is TRBV9, the J gene TRBJ2-2; D unresolved. V lost 2 bases and J 4 bases, leaving 0 bases between the germline ends. From germline, CDR1 is SGDLS and CDR2 YYNGEE. CDR3 size: 11 residues. CDR3 sequence reads: CASSVTGELFF. In nucleotides, the CDR3 is TGTGCCAGCAGCGTCACCGGGGAGCTGTTTTTT.

The rearrangement links TRBV7-9 to TRBJ1-2; the match to TRBD1 covers 7 bases. Germline V CDR1 and CDR2: SEHNR, FQNEAQ (reference sequence). V shed 3 bases and J 6 bases; nucleotides not matched to a gene: 13. The CDR3 totals 16 residues. The CDR3 DNA follows: TGTGCCAGCAGCTTGCGAATAGGGACAGTAGAAAATGGCTACACCTTC. Translation: CASSLRIGTVENGYTF.

V is TRBV14 and J is TRBJ1-2, with D perhaps TRBD1 (5 bases). Germline V gene data show CDR1 as SGHDN and CDR2 as FVKESK. V was cut by 3 bases and J by 4 bases, with 9 bases left in between. The CDR3 has 13 residues. The CDR3 loop is CASSQGEGYGYTF. Here the CDR3 DNA reads TGTGCCAGCAGCCAGGGGGAAGGCTATGGCTACACCTTC.

The chain recombines TRBV14 with TRBJ2-5; 10 bases line up with TRBD1. Trimming cost V 3 bases and J 1 base; bases outside gene matches: 5. The CDR3 runs 16 residues. From germline, CDR1 is SGHDN and CDR2 FVKESK. This chain's CDR3 is CASSHRQGATQETQYF. The CDR3, as DNA: TGTGCCAGCAGCCATCGACAGGGGGCCACCCAAGAGACCCAGTACTTC.

This chain links TRBV10-3 with TRBJ2-7; no reliable D call. Germline loops: CDR1 ENHRY, CDR2 SYGVKD. V dropped 7 bases and J dropped 3 bases, with 13 bases sitting between them. The CDR3 contains 13 residues. DNA of the CDR3: TGTGCCATCACCCCCTCCAGCGTCTACGAGCAGTACTTC. Translation gives CAITPSSVYEQYF.

This clone was seen a few times. The chain is built from TRBV5-6 and TRBJ1-1, with D unclear. The V end lost 4 bases, the J end lost 0 bases, and 7 bases lay between the germline ends. Germline CDR1 and CDR2: SGHDT and YYEEEE. This CDR3 has 13 residues. CDR3 amino acids: CASSQILNTEAFF. CDR3 nucleotides: TGTGCCAGCAGCCAAATCCTGAACACTGAAGCTTTCTTT.

The chain has TRBV2 and TRBJ2-1; the match to TRBD1 covers 9 bases. The germline CDR1 and CDR2 sequences are SNHLY and FYNNEI. V was pared by 2 bases and J by 4 bases, with 6 bases of the junction left unmatched. The CDR3 runs to 16 residues. CDR3 nucleotide sequence: TGTGCCAGCAGTGAATGGGACAGGGCAGGGTACAATGAGCAGTTCTTC. It codes for CASSEWDRAGYNEQFF.

The chain employs TRBV6-1 and TRBJ1-6; weak D call: TRBD1 (6 bases). This CDR3 has 19 amino acids. V shed 1 base and J shed 0 bases, with 16 bases lying between them. Germline values: CDR1 MNHNS, CDR2 SASEGT. The CDR3 is CASSEVAGESSSYNSPLHF. For the CDR3, the DNA is TGTGCCAGCAGTGAAGTGGCAGGGGAGTCCAGCTCCTATAATTCACCCCTCCACTTT.

This clone came up once. The chain employs TRBV4-2 and TRBJ2-1; 8 nucleotides align to TRBD2. The CDR3 spans 18 residues. V trimming: 0 bases; J trimming: 2 bases; junction bases outside the gene matches: 9. The germline CDR1 and CDR2 sequences are LGHNA and YNFKEQ. CDR3 protein: CASSQERTSGGTYNEQFF. The DNA of the CDR3 is TGTGCCAGCAGCCAAGAAAGGACGAGCGGGGGAACCTACAATGAGCAGTTCTTC.

The chain is built from TRBV18 and TRBJ2-7; D is undetermined. Germline values: CDR1 KGHSH, CDR2 LQKENI. The V end lost 3 bases, the J end lost 1 base, and 13 bases lay between the germline ends. The CDR3 is made up of 15 amino acids. The CDR3 region is CASSPAGPPSYEQYF. The CDR3 DNA sequence: TGTGCCAGCTCACCTGCCGGGCCTCCTTCCTACGAGCAGTACTTC.

This clone was recorded a few times. V usage is TRBV27 and J usage is TRBJ1-6, with 12 positions matching TRBD1. Germline CDR1 MNHEY, CDR2 SMNVEV (reference sequence). The CDR3 length is 18 residues. Unmatched junction bases numbered 14, after V lost 5 bases and J lost 9 bases. CDR3 nucleotides: TGTGCCAGCAGTCAGGGTGTTAGGGGACAGGGGGCCCTTTCACCCCTCCACTTT. This translates into CASSQGVRGQGALSPLHF.

This clone was seen a single time. The CDR3 spells CASSPVNQASEQYF. In DNA form, the CDR3 reads TGCGCCAGCAGCCCGGTAAATCAGGCGTCTGAGCAGTACTTC. The genes are TRBV4-3 and TRBJ2-7, with D hard to call. V lost 4 bases and J 7 bases, leaving 17 bases between the germline ends. This CDR3 has 14 residues. Per germline, CDR1 LGHNA and CDR2 YSLEER.